These 29 T cell receptor beta chains originate from one sample sequenced in a study of blood T cell repertoires in COVID-19. The table came from immunoSEQ multiplex PCR; TCRdb's copy has only in-frame clones and leaves some out. The repertoire holds approximately 670,000 clones, with 90% as singletons. The sample was peripheral blood. The receptors originated from a woman in her late teens or twenties with acute or convalescent COVID-19.

The J gene is TRBJ1-1, the V gene TRBV6-5; the D is unclear. Trimming removed 10 bases from V and 1 base from J, with 16 bases in between. CDR1 is MNHEY and CDR2 is SVGAGI in the germline V gene. This CDR3 has 14 amino acids. In DNA form, the CDR3 reads TGTGCCACCTACCTCAGGCAACCGAACACTGAAGCTTTCTTT. It yields the protein CATYLRQPNTEAFF.

In its sample, this clone was seen many times. CDR3 DNA: TGTGCCAGCAGCCAAGGGGGGGAGAAGAACACTGAAGCTTTCTTT. This encodes CASSQGGEKNTEAFF. This chain links TRBV4-2 with TRBJ1-1; the D gene is possibly TRBD1 (5 bases). The CDR3 contains 15 residues. Germline V gene lookup returns CDR1 LGHNA and CDR2 YNFKEQ. V was pared by 1 base and J by 1 base, with 10 bases between.

The rearrangement joins TRBV30 to TRBJ1-2, with a weak D call TRBD1 (6 bases). Germline CDR1 and CDR2: GTSNPN and SVGIG (reference sequence). The V gene lost 2 bases and the J gene lost 4 bases, with 14 bases spanning the gap. CDR3 size: 14 residues. The CDR3 loop reads CAWSKGHTIYGYTF. CDR3 nucleotides: TGTGCCTGGAGTAAGGGACATACGATCTATGGCTACACCTTC.

The rearrangement links TRBV3-1 (or the pseudogene TRBV3-2) to TRBJ2-1; tentatively, D is TRBD2 (6 bases). Germline values: CDR1 LGHDT, CDR2 YNNKEL (reference sequence). The CDR3 spans 16 residues. Trimming pared 4 bases from V and 3 bases from J, leaving 16 bases between. This CDR3 reads CASSPVVTGVYNEQFF. CDR3 DNA: TGTGCCAGCAGCCCCGTCGTGACGGGGGTCTACAATGAGCAGTTCTTC.

V usage is TRBV7-6 and J usage is TRBJ2-1, with TRBD2 matching 7 bases. The CDR3 length is 18 residues. Germline V gene lookup returns CDR1 SGHVS and CDR2 FNYEAQ. J lost 2 bases, V lost 1 base, and 11 bases had no gene match. CDR3: CASSLGRFRGEAYNEQFF. The CDR3 DNA is TGTGCCAGCAGCTTAGGAAGATTTCGGGGGGAAGCCTACAATGAGCAGTTCTTC.

The J gene is TRBJ1-3, the V gene TRBV5-1; 7 positions match TRBD1. CDR3 size: 16 residues. Unmatched junction bases numbered 7, after V lost 4 bases and J lost 0 bases. The germline CDR1 and CDR2 sequences are SGHRS and YFSETQ. CDR3 region: CASSAQGPISGNTIYF. The CDR3 nucleotides are TGCGCCAGCAGCGCACAGGGGCCGATCTCTGGAAACACCATATATTTT. Together with reference TRBV5-1 and TRBJ1-3, the CDR3 gives the full variable domain: KAGVTQTPRYLIKTRGQQVTLSCSPISGHRSVSWYQQTPGQGLQFLFEYFSETQRNKGNFPGRFSGRQFSNSRSEMNVSTLELGDSALYLCASSAQGPISGNTIYFGEGSWLTVV.

Turning to this clone: At one boundary the junction diverges from the germline segment, which might be a read error. The chain couples TRBV30 to TRBJ1-6, with a weak D call TRBD1 (5 bases). The CDR3 is made up of 13 amino acids. Germline assignment: CDR1 GTSNPN and CDR2 SVGIG (reference sequence). In DNA form, the CDR3 reads TGTGTCTGGAGTGTACGGGGGAGCTCACCCCTCCACTTT. It encodes CVWSVRGSSPLHF. Filled out from reference TRBV30 and TRBJ1-6, the complete variable domain reads SQTIHQWPATLVQPVGSPLSLECTVEGTSNPNLYWYRQAAGRGLQLLFYSVGIGQISSEVPQNLSASRPQDRQFILSSKKLLLSDSGFYLCVWSVRGSSPLHFGNGTRLTVT.

This chain connects TRBV11-2 to TRBJ2-1, with 8 nucleotides matching TRBD2. CDR3 size: 14 residues. V lost 1 base, J lost 8 bases, and 4 bases stayed unmatched. Germline assignment: CDR1 SGHAT and CDR2 FQNNGV. The CDR3 bases are TGTGCCAGCAGCTTAGGGCGGGGGGACTATGAGCAGTTCTTC. Protein product: CASSLGRGDYEQFF. Based on the CDR3 plus reference TRBV11-2 and TRBJ2-1, the full variable domain is EAGVAQSPRYKIIEKRQSVAFWCNPISGHATLYWYQQILGQGPKLLIQFQNNGVVDDSQLPKDRFSAERLKGVDSTLKIQPAKLEDSAVYLCASSLGRGDYEQFFGPGTRLTVL.

The J gene is TRBJ1-1, the V gene TRBV11-2, with D uncertain. The V gene lost 6 bases and the J gene lost 10 bases, with 24 bases spanning the gap. CDR3 length: 15 amino acids. Germline values: CDR1 SGHAT, CDR2 FQNNGV. The CDR3 DNA reads as TGTGCCAGCAGTCTATTGGCGCCCGAAGGTCGCGGAGCTTTCTTT. It specifies CASSLLAPEGRGAFF.

V usage is TRBV7-8 and J usage is TRBJ1-1; D gene unclear. This CDR3 is built from 14 residues. The germline V gene has CDR1 SGHVS and CDR2 FQNEAQ. V lost 0 bases to trimming and J lost 6 bases, with 11 bases between them. The CDR3 loop is CASSLAPGGAEAFF. The DNA of the CDR3 is TGTGCCAGCAGCTTAGCGCCGGGAGGTGCTGAAGCTTTCTTT.

The genes are TRBV4-1 and TRBJ2-7; 7 bases are shared with TRBD1. CDR3 length: 13 amino acids. V lost 3 bases, J lost 4 bases, and 3 bases stayed unmatched. CDR1 is MGHRA and CDR2 is YSYEKL in the germline V gene. CDR3: CASSQTGNYEQYF. In DNA, the CDR3 is TGCGCCAGCAGCCAGACAGGGAATTACGAGCAGTACTTC.

V usage is TRBV7-8 and J usage is TRBJ2-1; 7 nucleotides line up with TRBD1. Germline loops: CDR1 SGHVS, CDR2 FQNEAQ. V shed 0 bases, J shed 5 bases, and the junction held 10 bases outside the gene matches. This CDR3 is 17 amino acids long. The chain's CDR3 is CASSLALGTETHNEQFF. The CDR3 DNA is TGTGCCAGCAGCTTAGCGCTAGGGACAGAAACCCACAATGAGCAGTTCTTC.

The V and J genes are TRBV28 and TRBJ1-2, with D possibly TRBD1 on 6 matching bases. The germline V and J ends were trimmed by 4 bases and 3 bases, with 15 bases remaining between them. This CDR3 region has 15 residues. CDR1 MDHEN and CDR2 SYDVKM come from the germline V gene. This CDR3 reads CASSSAGALHYGYTF. The CDR3 DNA reads TGTGCCAGCAGTTCAGCAGGGGCCCTCCACTATGGCTACACCTTC.

V usage is TRBV6-5 and J usage is TRBJ2-1, with D possibly matching TRBD1 (5 bases). V gave up 0 bases and J gave up 10 bases, with 10 bases separating them. The CDR3 consists of 13 residues. The V gene's germline CDR1 is MNHEY and CDR2 SVGAGI. The CDR3 region is CASSYSYRMEQFF. The CDR3 DNA sequence: TGTGCCAGCAGTTACTCGTACAGGATGGAGCAGTTCTTC.

This chain links TRBV11-2 with TRBJ2-4; perhaps TRBD1 as D (6 bases). Germline V CDR1 and CDR2: SGHAT, FQNNGV. The CDR3 totals 14 residues. V lost 6 bases to trimming and J lost 3 bases, with 12 bases between them. The CDR3: CASRDSNGKNIQYF. The DNA for the CDR3 is TGTGCCAGCAGGGACAGTAATGGCAAAAACATTCAGTACTTC.

V usage is TRBV7-2 and J usage is TRBJ1-3, with D maybe TRBD1 (5 bases). Germline loops: CDR1 SGHTA, CDR2 FQGNSA. This CDR3 comprises 14 residues. Trimming took off 7 bases at V and 4 bases at J, with 14 bases between the two ends. CDR3 in DNA: TGTGCCAGCACCCAGGGAGGGGCCGGAAACACCATATATTTT. Translation gives CASTQGGAGNTIYF.

The chain carries TRBV11-1 and TRBJ1-2, with 7 bases identical to TRBD1. CDR3 length: 13 amino acids. The trim removed 0 bases at V and 6 bases at J, leaving 1 base unmatched. CDR1 SGHAT and CDR2 FQDESV come from the germline V gene (reference sequence). The CDR3 here is CASSLAGTDGYTF. For the CDR3, the DNA is TGTGCCAGCAGCTTAGCAGGGACAGATGGCTACACCTTC.

V usage is TRBV24-1 and J usage is TRBJ2-7, with D possibly matching TRBD2 (5 bases). V lost 7 bases and J 3 bases, leaving 15 bases between the germline ends. The germline gives CDR1 KGHDR, CDR2 SFDVKD. The CDR3 is 14 amino acids. The chain's CDR3 is CATRPPGIDYEQYF. The CDR3 coding sequence is TGTGCCACCAGGCCACCGGGGATCGACTACGAGCAGTACTTC.

The CDR3 nucleotides are TGTGCCAGCAGTGGGCCTAAGGACAGACCTTGGGAAGCTTTCTTT. Its protein is CASSGPKDRPWEAFF. The chain joins TRBV2 to TRBJ1-1; maybe TRBD1 (6 bases). The V and J ends lost 4 bases and 8 bases respectively, with 20 bases between them. The CDR3 has 15 residues. CDR1 SNHLY and CDR2 FYNNEI come from the germline V gene.

On this clone: Additional DNA sequences in this sample encode the identical CDR3. The rearrangement links TRBV4-1 to TRBJ1-5, with D unclear. Germline CDR1 is MGHRA and CDR2 is YSYEKL. The CDR3 totals 14 residues. V shed 1 base and J shed 7 bases, with 11 bases lying between them. In DNA form, the CDR3 reads TGCGCCAGCAGCCAAGGGCCCGGGAGCCAGCCCCAGCATTTT. It encodes CASSQGPGSQPQHF.

This chain links TRBV30 with TRBJ1-6, with D tentatively TRBD1 (5 bases). Trimming took 2 bases from V and 10 from J, leaving 15 bases between them. The CDR3 is 14 residues long. Germline V gives CDR1 GTSNPN, CDR2 SVGIG (reference sequence). In nucleotides, the CDR3 is TGTGCCTGGAGTTCGCTGGGGCAGGGCTCACCCCTCCACTTT. This gives the protein CAWSSLGQGSPLHF.

The rearrangement links TRBV3-1 (or the pseudogene TRBV3-2) to TRBJ2-3; 8 bases line up with TRBD2. Germline V CDR1 and CDR2: LGHDT, YNNKEL (reference sequence). This CDR3 is 16 amino acids long. J lost 1 base, V lost 7 bases, and 10 bases had no gene match. The CDR3 nucleotides read TGTGCCAGCACCCCGGGGGGAGCGGGGGGCACAGATACGCAGTATTTT. This sequence encodes CASTPGGAGGTDTQYF.

The chain combines TRBV5-1 with TRBJ2-7; 7 nucleotides line up with TRBD1. The CDR3 covers 14 residues. The V segment lost 4 bases and the J segment 2 bases; nucleotides outside the gene matches: 6. Germline V gene lookup returns CDR1 SGHRS and CDR2 YFSETQ. The CDR3 is CASSPRDSTYEQYF. As DNA, the CDR3 is TGCGCCAGCAGCCCCCGGGACAGCACCTACGAGCAGTACTTC.

This clone came up once. Other DNA sequences in this sample translate to the same CDR3. The chain couples TRBV9 to TRBJ1-5; no reliable D call. The CDR3 sequence is 14 residues long. Trimming removed 0 bases at V and 7 bases at J, with 11 bases between. Per germline, CDR1 SGDLS and CDR2 YYNGEE. CDR3 amino acids: CASSVGGGGQPQHF. CDR3 sequence (DNA): TGTGCCAGCAGCGTAGGAGGAGGTGGGCAGCCCCAGCATTTT.

V usage is TRBV25-1 and J usage is TRBJ2-1; 11 nucleotides agree with TRBD1. The V segment lost 2 bases and the J segment 9 bases; nucleotides outside the gene matches: 15. The CDR3 totals 18 residues. Germline CDR1 reads MGHDK; CDR2 reads SYGVNS. The CDR3 loop reads CASSEIIGGGTGGSEQFF. The CDR3 nucleotides are TGTGCCAGCAGTGAAATTATAGGAGGCGGGACAGGGGGAAGTGAGCAGTTCTTC.

The chain is built from TRBV5-4 and TRBJ2-2; D perhaps matches TRBD1 (6 bases). This CDR3 spans 16 amino acids. CDR1 SGHNT and CDR2 YYREEE come from the germline V gene (reference sequence). Trimming left V 5 bases short and J 4 bases short, with 18 bases between. The CDR3 region is CASSSVRDTATGELFF. The CDR3 nucleotides read TGTGCCAGCAGTTCAGTCCGGGACACAGCCACCGGGGAGCTGTTTTTT.

This chain connects TRBV3-1 (or the pseudogene TRBV3-2) to TRBJ2-1, with 13 nucleotides matching TRBD2. This CDR3 has 15 amino acids. V gave up 5 bases and J gave up 10 bases; unmatched junction bases: 8. Per germline, CDR1 LGHDT and CDR2 YNNKEL (reference sequence). This chain's CDR3 is CASSWTSGGLREQFF. CDR3 in DNA: TGTGCCAGCAGCTGGACTAGCGGGGGACTGAGGGAGCAGTTCTTC.

The rearrangement links TRBV19 to TRBJ1-5, with TRBD1 identical over 9 bases. From germline, CDR1 is LNHDA and CDR2 SQIVND (reference sequence). Trimming cost V 7 bases and J 7 bases; bases outside gene matches: 14. This CDR3 region has 16 residues. DNA of the CDR3: TGTGCCAGTAACCCCAGGCGGACAGGGGATCGGCAGCCCCAGCATTTT. It yields the protein CASNPRRTGDRQPQHF.

The chain joins TRBV14 to TRBJ2-7, with D perhaps TRBD1 (5 bases). Germline V gives CDR1 SGHDN, CDR2 FVKESK. V was clipped by 0 bases and J by 4 bases, with 10 bases between them. CDR3 length equals 14 residues. The CDR3 DNA follows: TGTGCCAGCAGCCAAGACAGGGTGAGGTACGAGCAGTACTTC. Translated: CASSQDRVRYEQYF.